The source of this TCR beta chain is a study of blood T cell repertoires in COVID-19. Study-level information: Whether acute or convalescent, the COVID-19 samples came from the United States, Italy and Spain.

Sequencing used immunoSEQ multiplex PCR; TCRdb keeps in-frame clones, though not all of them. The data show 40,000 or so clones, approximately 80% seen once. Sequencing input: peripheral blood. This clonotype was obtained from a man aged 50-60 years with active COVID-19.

The CDR3 sequence: CASSQERPDISTDTQYF. The DNA of the CDR3 is TGCGCCAGCAGCCAAGAAAGACCGGACATTAGCACAGATACGCAGTATTTT. The chain couples TRBV4-1 to TRBJ2-3, with a weak D call TRBD1 (5 bases). The V and J ends lost 0 bases and 0 bases respectively, with 13 bases between them. CDR1 and CDR2 from the germline V gene are MGHRA and YSYEKL. CDR3 length equals 17 residues.